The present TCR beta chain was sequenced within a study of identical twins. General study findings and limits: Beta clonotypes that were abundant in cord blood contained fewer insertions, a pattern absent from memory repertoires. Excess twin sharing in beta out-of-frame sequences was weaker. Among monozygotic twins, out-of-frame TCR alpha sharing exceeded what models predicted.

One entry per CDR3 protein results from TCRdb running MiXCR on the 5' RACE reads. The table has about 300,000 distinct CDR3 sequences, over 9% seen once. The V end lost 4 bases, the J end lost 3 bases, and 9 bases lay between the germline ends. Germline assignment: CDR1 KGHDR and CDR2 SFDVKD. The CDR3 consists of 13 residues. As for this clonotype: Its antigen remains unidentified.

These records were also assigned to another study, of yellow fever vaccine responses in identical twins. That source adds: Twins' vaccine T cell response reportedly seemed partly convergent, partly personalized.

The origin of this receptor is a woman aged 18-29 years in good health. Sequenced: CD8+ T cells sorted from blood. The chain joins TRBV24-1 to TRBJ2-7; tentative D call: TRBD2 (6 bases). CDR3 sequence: CATSENSGYEQYF. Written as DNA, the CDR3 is TGTGCCACCAGTGAAAATAGCGGCTACGAGCAGTACTTC.